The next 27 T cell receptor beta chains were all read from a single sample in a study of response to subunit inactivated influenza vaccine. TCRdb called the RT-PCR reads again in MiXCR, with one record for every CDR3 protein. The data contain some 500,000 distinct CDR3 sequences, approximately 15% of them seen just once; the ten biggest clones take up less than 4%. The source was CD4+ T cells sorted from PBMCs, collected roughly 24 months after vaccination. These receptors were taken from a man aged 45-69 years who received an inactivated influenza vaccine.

The CDR3, as DNA: TGTGCCAGCAGCGCCGGGACCCTCCGGGAGACCCAGTACTTC. Protein product: CASSAGTLRETQYF. The chain couples TRBV9 to TRBJ2-5; D assignment may be TRBD1 or TRBD2 (5 bases each). The CDR3 runs 14 residues. Trimming took 3 bases from V and 5 from J, leaving 14 bases between them. From germline, CDR1 is SGDLS and CDR2 YYNGEE. The full variable domain, its missing parts supplied by reference TRBV9 and TRBJ2-5, is DSGVTQTPKHLITATGQRVTLRCSPRSGDLSVYWYQQSLDQGLQFLIQYYNGEERAKGNILERFSAQQFPDLHSELNLSSLELGDSALYFCASSAGTLRETQYFGPGTRLLVL.

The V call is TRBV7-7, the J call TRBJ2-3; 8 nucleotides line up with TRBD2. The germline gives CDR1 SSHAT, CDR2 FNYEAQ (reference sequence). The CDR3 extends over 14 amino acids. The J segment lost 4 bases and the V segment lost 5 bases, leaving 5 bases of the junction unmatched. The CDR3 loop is CASSPGRAPDTQYF. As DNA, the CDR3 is TGTGCCAGCAGCCCCGGGAGGGCCCCAGATACGCAGTATTTT.

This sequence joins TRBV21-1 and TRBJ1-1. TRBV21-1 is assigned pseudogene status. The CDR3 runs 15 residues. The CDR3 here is CASSIQAGPNTEAFF. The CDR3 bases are TGTGCCAGCAGCATTCAGGCAGGGCCGAACACTGAAGCTTTCTTT.

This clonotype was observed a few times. The CDR3 sequence: CATSRGDRGTEQYF. CDR3 DNA sequence: TGTGCCACCAGCAGAGGGGACAGGGGAACCGAGCAGTACTTC. The chain joins TRBV15 to TRBJ2-7, with 10 bases identical to TRBD1. V gave up 1 base and J gave up 6 bases; unmatched junction bases: 3. Germline V gene sequence: CDR1 LNHNV, CDR2 YYDKDF (reference sequence). The CDR3 is 14 amino acids.

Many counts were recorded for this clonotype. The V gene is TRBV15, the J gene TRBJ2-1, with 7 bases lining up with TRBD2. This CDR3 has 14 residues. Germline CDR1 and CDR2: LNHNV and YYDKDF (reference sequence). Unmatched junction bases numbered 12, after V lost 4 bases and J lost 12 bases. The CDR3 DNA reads TGTGCCACCAGCAAACCATCTGGACTAGTAGGGCAGTTCTTC. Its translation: CATSKPSGLVGQFF. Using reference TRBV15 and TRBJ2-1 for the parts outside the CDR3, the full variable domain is DAMVIQNPRYQVTQFGKPVTLSCSQTLNHNVMYWYQQKSSQAPKLLFHYYDKDFNNEADTPDNFQSRRPNTSFCFLDIRSPGLGDTAMYLCATSKPSGLVGQFFGPGTRLTVL.

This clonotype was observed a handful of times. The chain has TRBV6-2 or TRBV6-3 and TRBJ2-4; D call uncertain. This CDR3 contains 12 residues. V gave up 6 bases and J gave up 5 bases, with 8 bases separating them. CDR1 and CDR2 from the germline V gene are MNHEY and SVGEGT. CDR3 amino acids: CASSMDENIQYF. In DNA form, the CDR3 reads TGTGCCAGCAGCATGGATGAAAACATTCAGTACTTC.

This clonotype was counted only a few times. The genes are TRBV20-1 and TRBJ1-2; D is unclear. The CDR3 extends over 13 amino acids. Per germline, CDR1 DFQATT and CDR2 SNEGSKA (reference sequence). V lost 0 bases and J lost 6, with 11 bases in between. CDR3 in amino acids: CSARDIWENGYTF. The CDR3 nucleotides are TGCAGTGCTAGAGACATCTGGGAAAATGGCTACACCTTC.

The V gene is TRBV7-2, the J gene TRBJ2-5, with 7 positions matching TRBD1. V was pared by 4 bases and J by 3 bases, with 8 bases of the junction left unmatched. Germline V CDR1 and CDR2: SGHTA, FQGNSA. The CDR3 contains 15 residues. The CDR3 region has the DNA TGTGCCAGCAGCTACTTCGGGCAGGGGGAAGAGACCCAGTACTTC. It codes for CASSYFGQGEETQYF. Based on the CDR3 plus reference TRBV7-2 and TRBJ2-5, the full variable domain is GAGVSQSPSNKVTEKGKDVELRCDPISGHTALYWYRQSLGQGLEFLIYFQGNSAPDKSGLPSDRFSAERTGGSVSTLTIQRTQQEDSAVYLCASSYFGQGEETQYFGPGTRLLVL.

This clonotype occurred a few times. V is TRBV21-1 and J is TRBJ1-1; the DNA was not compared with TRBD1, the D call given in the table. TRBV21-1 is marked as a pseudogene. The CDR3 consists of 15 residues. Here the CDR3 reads CASSPTDRVNTEAFF. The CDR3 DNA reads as TGTGCCAGCAGCCCCACGGACAGGGTGAACACTGAAGCTTTCTTT.

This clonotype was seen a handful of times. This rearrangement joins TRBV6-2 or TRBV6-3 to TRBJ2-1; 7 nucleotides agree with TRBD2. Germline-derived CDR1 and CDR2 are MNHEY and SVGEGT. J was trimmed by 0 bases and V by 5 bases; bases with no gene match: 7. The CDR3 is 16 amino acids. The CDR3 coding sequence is TGTGCCAGCAGTGATCTAGCGGCACACTCCTACAATGAGCAGTTCTTC. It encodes CASSDLAAHSYNEQFF.

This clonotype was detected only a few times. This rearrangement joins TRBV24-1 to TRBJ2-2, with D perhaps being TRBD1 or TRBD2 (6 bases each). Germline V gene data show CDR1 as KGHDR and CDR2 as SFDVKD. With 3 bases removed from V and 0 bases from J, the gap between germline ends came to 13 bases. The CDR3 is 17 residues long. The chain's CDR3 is CATSDPKGGPNTGELFF. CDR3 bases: TGTGCCACCAGTGATCCCAAGGGGGGCCCGAACACCGGGGAGCTGTTTTTT.

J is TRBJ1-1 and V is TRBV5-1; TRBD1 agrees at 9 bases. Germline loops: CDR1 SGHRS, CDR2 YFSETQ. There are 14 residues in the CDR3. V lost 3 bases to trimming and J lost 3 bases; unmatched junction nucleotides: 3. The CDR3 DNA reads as TGCGCCAGCAGCTCGGGACAGGGCTACACTGAAGCTTTCTTT. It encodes CASSSGQGYTEAFF.

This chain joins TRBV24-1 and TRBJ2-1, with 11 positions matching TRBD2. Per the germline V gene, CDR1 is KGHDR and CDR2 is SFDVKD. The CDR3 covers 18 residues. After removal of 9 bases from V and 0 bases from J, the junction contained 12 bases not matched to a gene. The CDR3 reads CATASRLAGFSSYNEQFF. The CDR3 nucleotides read TGTGCCACCGCGAGTCGACTAGCGGGATTTAGCTCCTACAATGAGCAGTTCTTC.

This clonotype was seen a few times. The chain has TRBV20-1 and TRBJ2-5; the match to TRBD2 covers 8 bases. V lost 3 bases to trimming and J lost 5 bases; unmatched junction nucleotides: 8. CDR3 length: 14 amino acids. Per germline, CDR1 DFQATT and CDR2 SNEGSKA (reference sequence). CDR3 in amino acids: CSARGGTSGETQYF. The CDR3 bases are TGCAGTGCTAGGGGTGGGACTAGTGGTGAGACCCAGTACTTC.

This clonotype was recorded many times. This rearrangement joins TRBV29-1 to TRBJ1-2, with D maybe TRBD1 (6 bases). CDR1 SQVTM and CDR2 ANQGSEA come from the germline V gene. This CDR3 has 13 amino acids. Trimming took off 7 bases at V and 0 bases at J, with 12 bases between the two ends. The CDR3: CSAATGTNYGYTF. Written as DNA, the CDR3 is TGCAGCGCCGCGACAGGAACTAACTATGGCTACACCTTC. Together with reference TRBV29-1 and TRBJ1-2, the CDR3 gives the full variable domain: SAVISQKPSRDICQRGTSLTIQCQVDSQVTMMFWYRQQPGQSLTLIATANQGSEATYESGFVIDKFPISRPNLTFSTLTVSNMSPEDSSIYLCSAATGTNYGYTFGSGTRLTVV.

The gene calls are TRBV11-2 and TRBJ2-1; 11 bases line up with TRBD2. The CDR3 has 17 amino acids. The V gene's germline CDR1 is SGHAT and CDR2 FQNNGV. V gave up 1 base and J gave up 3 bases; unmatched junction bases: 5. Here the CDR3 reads CASSLVALAGGYNEQFF. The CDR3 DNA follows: TGTGCCAGCAGCTTAGTCGCCCTAGCGGGAGGCTACAATGAGCAGTTCTTC.

In DNA, the CDR3 is TGTGCCAGCAGTTACTCTTCTTCCGGGACTAGCGAGACCACAGATACGCAGTATTTT. Amino acids: CASSYSSSGTSETTDTQYF. The V and J genes are TRBV6-5 and TRBJ2-3; 10 nucleotides align to TRBD2. V lost 0 bases and J lost 2; bases outside the gene matches: 11. The CDR3 length is 19 residues. CDR1 is MNHEY and CDR2 is SVGAGI in the germline V gene.

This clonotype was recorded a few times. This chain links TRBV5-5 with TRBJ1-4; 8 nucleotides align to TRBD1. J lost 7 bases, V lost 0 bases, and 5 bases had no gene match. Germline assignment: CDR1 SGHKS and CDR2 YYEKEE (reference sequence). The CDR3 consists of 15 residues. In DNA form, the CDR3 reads TGTGCCAGCAGCTTGGTGGCAGGGGGCGGTGAAAAACTGTTTTTT. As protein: CASSLVAGGGEKLFF.

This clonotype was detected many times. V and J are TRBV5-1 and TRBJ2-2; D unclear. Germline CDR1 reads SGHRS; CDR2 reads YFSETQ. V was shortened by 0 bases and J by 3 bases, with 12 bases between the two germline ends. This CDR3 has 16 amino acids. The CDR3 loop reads CASSLAGGQHTGELFF. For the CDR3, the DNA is TGCGCCAGCAGCTTGGCTGGTGGCCAACACACCGGGGAGCTGTTTTTT.

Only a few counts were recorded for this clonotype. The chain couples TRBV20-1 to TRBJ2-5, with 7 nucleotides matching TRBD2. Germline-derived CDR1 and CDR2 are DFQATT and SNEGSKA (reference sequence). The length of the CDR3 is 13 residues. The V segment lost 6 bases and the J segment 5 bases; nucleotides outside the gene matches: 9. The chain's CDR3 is CSAPMGGVETQYF. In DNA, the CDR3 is TGCAGTGCCCCAATGGGAGGGGTGGAGACCCAGTACTTC.

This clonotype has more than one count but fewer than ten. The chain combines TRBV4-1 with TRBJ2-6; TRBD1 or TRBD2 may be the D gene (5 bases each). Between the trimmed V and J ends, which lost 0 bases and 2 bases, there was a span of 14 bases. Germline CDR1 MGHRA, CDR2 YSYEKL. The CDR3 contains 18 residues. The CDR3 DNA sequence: TGCGCCAGCAGCCAAGAATACACCGGGGCAACTGGGGCCAACGTCCTGACTTTC. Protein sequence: CASSQEYTGATGANVLTF.

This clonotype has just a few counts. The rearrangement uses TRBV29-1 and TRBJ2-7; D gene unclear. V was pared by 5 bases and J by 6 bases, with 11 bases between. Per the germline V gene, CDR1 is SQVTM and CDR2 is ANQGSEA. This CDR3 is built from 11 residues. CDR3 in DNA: TGCAGCGTTCGGAGTAGTCGCGAGCAGTACTTC. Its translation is CSVRSSREQYF.

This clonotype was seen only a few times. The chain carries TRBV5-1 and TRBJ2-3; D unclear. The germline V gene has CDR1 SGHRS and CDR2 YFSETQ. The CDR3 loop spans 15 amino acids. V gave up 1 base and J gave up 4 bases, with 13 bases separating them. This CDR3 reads CASSLTQNIADTQYF. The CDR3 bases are TGCGCCAGCAGCTTGACACAAAATATCGCAGATACGCAGTATTTT.

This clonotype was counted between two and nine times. The CDR3 sequence is CASSLDTEQFF. CDR3 nucleotide sequence: TGTGCCAGCAGCTTAGATACTGAGCAGTTCTTC. The chain has TRBV7-8 and TRBJ2-1; D remains unclear. V shed 1 base and J shed 9 bases, with 4 bases lying between them. The CDR3 is 11 amino acids. In germline, CDR1 is SGHVS, CDR2 FQNEAQ.

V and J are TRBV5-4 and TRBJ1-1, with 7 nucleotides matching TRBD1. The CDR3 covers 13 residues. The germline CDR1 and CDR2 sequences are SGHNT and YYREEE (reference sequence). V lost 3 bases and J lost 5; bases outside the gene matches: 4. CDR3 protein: CASSSMTGTEAFF. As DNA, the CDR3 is TGTGCCAGCAGCTCGATGACAGGGACTGAAGCTTTCTTT.

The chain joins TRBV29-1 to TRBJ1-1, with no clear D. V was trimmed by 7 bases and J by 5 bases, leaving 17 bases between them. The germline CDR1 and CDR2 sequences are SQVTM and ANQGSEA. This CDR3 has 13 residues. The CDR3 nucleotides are TGCAGCGCCGCGTGGCGGGGAAGGACTGAAGCTTTCTTT. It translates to CSAAWRGRTEAFF.

The CDR3 protein is CASSPRWESSGNTIYF. CDR3 coding DNA: TGTGCCAGCAGTCCCAGGTGGGAGAGCTCTGGAAACACCATATATTTT. The chain carries TRBV27 and TRBJ1-3, with D uncertain. Germline V gives CDR1 MNHEY, CDR2 SMNVEV (reference sequence). CDR3 length: 16 residues. Trimming left V 5 bases short and J 0 bases short, with 14 bases between.